Here is one T cell receptor beta chain with its context. In the authors' methods: For nucleated cells, counts were estimated from reference gene primer amplification. Only in-frame clones appear in the TCRdb table, and some are missing; sequencing was by immunoSEQ multiplex PCR. That table supplies the V and J calls and clone size; D and trimming were determined from the DNA. The table shows roughly 250,000 clones, with about nine tenths occurring only once. These data are taken from a study of blood T cell repertoires in COVID-19. Study information: Samples of COVID-19 (acute and convalescent) were obtained from the United States, Italy and Spain. From T cells, B-cell-depleted T cells, or PBMCs came the material, which was cDNA or gDNA.

Seattle participants joined during active infection and were tracked over time. The J segment lost 2 bases and the V segment lost 8 bases, leaving 11 bases of the junction unmatched. Germline V gene lookup returns CDR1 SGHRS and CDR2 YFSETQ. The CDR3 length is 15 residues. Sequencing was done on a sample of peripheral blood. The receptor's source is a woman aged 25 to 39 with COVID-19, enrolled during active disease. This chain joins TRBV5-1 and TRBJ2-7; 9 nucleotides match TRBD2. The CDR3 coding sequence is TGCGCCAGTCGCCAGGGGACTAGCCGACCCTACGAGCAGTACTTC. This sequence encodes CASRQGTSRPYEQYF.